These T cell receptor beta chains were read from a single sample in a study of Graves' ophthalmopathy and Graves' hyperthyroidism. Via MiXCR, TCRdb re-called the multiplex PCR reads, giving one row per CDR3 protein. The sample carries about 740,000 distinct CDR3 sequences, about 44% recorded once. The sample consisted of peripheral blood. These receptors were collected from an adult man with Graves' ophthalmopathy. CDR3s include the opening cysteine and the closing phenylalanine or tryptophan. Fields, in order: CDR3 protein, CDR3 DNA, V gene, D gene, J gene, clone size. The D gene is left open where the match is weak. Clone size is not always given. Where it is, it says once, few, many or a class for expanded clones.

CAISESASALHF	TGTGCCATCAGTGAGTCGGCTAGCGCCCTCCACTTT	TRBV10-3	-	TRBJ1-6	-
CASSQEQGAWEQYF	TGCGCCAGCAGCCAGGAACAGGGGGCTTGGGAGCAGTACTTC	TRBV4-3	TRBD1	TRBJ2-7	-
CASTLVGPVEYEQYF	TGTGCCAGCACCCTCGTTGGGCCGGTCGAATACGAGCAGTACTTC	TRBV5-6	-	TRBJ2-7	-
CSARDPGLAGVETQYF	TGCAGTGCTAGGGATCCGGGACTAGCGGGGGTTGAGACCCAGTACTTC	TRBV20-1	TRBD2	TRBJ2-5	-
CASSRDRATGELFF	TGTGCCAGCAGTAGGGACAGGGCCACCGGGGAGCTGTTTTTT	TRBV25-1	TRBD1	TRBJ2-2	-
CASSYSQGRGKTGELFF	TGTGCCAGCAGTTACTCCCAGGGGCGCGGGAAAACCGGGGAGCTGTTTTTT	TRBV7-9	-	TRBJ2-2	-
CASSVRQDRRDGYTF	TGTGCCAGCAGCGTTAGACAGGACAGACGGGATGGCTACACCTTC	TRBV9	-	TRBJ1-2	-
CASTGGLLRVKQYF	TGTGCCAGCACCGGGGGCCTCCTGCGAGTCAAGCAGTACTTC	TRBV2	-	TRBJ2-7	-
CASGVDGTGANVLTF	TGTGCCAGCGGCGTCGACGGTACTGGGGCCAACGTCCTGACTTTC	TRBV7-9	-	TRBJ2-6	-
CASSDPGTGRPGELFF	TGCGCCAGCAGTGACCCCGGGACAGGGAGGCCCGGGGAGCTGTTTTTT	TRBV10-1	TRBD1	TRBJ2-2	many
CASSLWTGAQGSTIYF	TGTGCCAGCAGCTTATGGACAGGGGCGCAGGGAAGCACCATATATTTT	TRBV7-9	TRBD1	TRBJ1-3	-
CASSYSIDARSGNTIYF	TGTGCCAGCAGTTACTCGATCGACGCTCGCTCTGGAAACACCATATATTTT	TRBV6-5	-	TRBJ1-3	-
CASSLAGQSDYEQYF	TGTGCCAGCAGCTTAGCAGGTCAGAGTGATTACGAGCAGTACTTC	TRBV7-9	-	TRBJ2-7	few
CASSELGASGYTF	TGTGCCAGCAGTGAATTGGGGGCGAGTGGCTACACCTTC	TRBV10-2	-	TRBJ1-2	few
CASTSLRGGTTYEQYF	TGTGCCAGCACCTCCCTTCGGGGAGGGACTACCTACGAGCAGTACTTC	TRBV2	TRBD2	TRBJ2-7	-